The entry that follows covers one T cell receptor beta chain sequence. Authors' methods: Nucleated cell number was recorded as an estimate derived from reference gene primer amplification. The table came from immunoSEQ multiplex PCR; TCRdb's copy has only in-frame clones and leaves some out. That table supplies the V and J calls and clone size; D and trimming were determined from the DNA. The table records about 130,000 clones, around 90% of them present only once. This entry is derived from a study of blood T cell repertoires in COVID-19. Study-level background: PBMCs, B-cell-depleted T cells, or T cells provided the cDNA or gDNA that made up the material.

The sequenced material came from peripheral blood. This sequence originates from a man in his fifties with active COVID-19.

The CDR3 bases are TGTGCCAGCCAAATACAGGGGGGCAGGAGTGAAAAACTGTTTTTT. This codes for CASQIQGGRSEKLFF. V is TRBV6-5 and J is TRBJ1-4; 8 bases are shared with TRBD1. The CDR3 extends over 15 amino acids. Germline CDR1 MNHEY, CDR2 SVGAGI. With 8 bases clipped from V and 7 bases from J, the junction kept 12 bases outside the gene matches.